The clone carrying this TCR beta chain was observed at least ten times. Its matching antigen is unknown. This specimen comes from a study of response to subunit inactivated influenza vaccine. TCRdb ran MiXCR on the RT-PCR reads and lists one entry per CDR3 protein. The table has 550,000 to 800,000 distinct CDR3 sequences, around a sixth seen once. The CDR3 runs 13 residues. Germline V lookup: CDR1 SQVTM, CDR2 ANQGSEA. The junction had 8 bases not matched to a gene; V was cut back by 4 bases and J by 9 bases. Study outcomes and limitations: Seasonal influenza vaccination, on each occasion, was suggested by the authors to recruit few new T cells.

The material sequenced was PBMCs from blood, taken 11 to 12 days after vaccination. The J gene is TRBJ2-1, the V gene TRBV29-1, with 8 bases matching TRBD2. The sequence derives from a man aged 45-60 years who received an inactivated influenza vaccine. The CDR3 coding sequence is TGCAGCGTTGTGGGGCGGGAGGTTGGTGAGCAGTTCTTC. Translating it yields CSVVGREVGEQFF.